The 16 T cell receptor beta chains below all came from one sample that was sequenced in a study of tissue T cells after allogeneic stem cell transplantation. TCRdb's table, derived via immunoSEQ multiplex PCR, lists solely in-frame clones and lacks some. Of 500 to 800 clones in the sample, over 40% are singletons; the top ten hold 30% to 40%. This sample comprised duodenal tissue, obtained at autopsy. The receptor set was obtained from a female patient aged 40 to 75 with steroid-refractory graft-versus-host disease after an allogeneic stem cell transplant. The T cells may partly be graft donor cells.

The genes are TRBV24-1 and TRBJ2-3, with 9 bases aligning to TRBD1. The CDR3 length is 15 residues. Unmatched junction bases numbered 6, after V lost 6 bases and J lost 3 bases. CDR1 KGHDR and CDR2 SFDVKD come from the germline V gene. CDR3 sequence (DNA): TGTGCCACCAGTCTGGGACAGGGAGGGACAGATACGCAGTATTTT. As protein: CATSLGQGGTDTQYF.

V and J are TRBV5-5 and TRBJ2-2; D is uncertain. In germline, CDR1 is SGHKS, CDR2 YYEKEE (reference sequence). CDR3 length: 15 residues. V lost 1 base and J 3 bases, leaving 10 bases between the germline ends. CDR3 sequence (DNA): TGTGCCAGCAGCTTGTTCCAGGCGTACACCGGGGAGCTGTTTTTT. This gives the protein CASSLFQAYTGELFF.

DNA for the CDR3: TGTGCCAGCAGTTCCACAGGGACGCTCCAGGGACCCCTCCACTTT. This encodes CASSSTGTLQGPLHF. V gene TRBV6-5 combines with J gene TRBJ1-6; D possibly corresponds to TRBD1 (6 bases). This CDR3 region has 15 residues. The germline V gene has CDR1 MNHEY and CDR2 SVGAGI. V was trimmed by 4 bases and J by 12 bases, leaving 19 bases between them.

The rearrangement joins TRBV5-1 to TRBJ2-5; TRBD2 might be the D (7 bases). The germline V gene encodes CDR1 SGHRS and CDR2 YFSETQ. Between the trimmed V and J ends, which lost 4 bases and 5 bases, there was a span of 15 bases. The CDR3 extends over 14 amino acids. CDR3 protein: CASSGGGAHETQYF. The CDR3 bases are TGCGCCAGCAGCGGTGGGGGGGCGCATGAGACCCAGTACTTC.

The J gene is TRBJ2-5, the V gene TRBV5-5; tentatively, D is TRBD1 or TRBD2 (6 bases each). The V end was cut by 4 bases, the J end by 3 bases, with 13 bases between. The CDR3 consists of 14 residues. CDR1 and CDR2 from the germline V gene are SGHKS and YYEKEE (reference sequence). DNA for the CDR3: TGTGCCAGCAGCGTAGGGGGACTTGAAGAGACCCAGTACTTC. Translation: CASSVGGLEETQYF.

The gene calls are TRBV2 and TRBJ2-7; tentatively, D is TRBD2 (6 bases). Germline values: CDR1 SNHLY, CDR2 FYNNEI. This CDR3 is 12 amino acids long. V was clipped by 6 bases and J by 3 bases, with 9 bases between them. CDR3 DNA: TGTGCCAGCAGAGGCGGGGTCTACGAGCAGTACTTC. Amino acid sequence: CASRGGVYEQYF. Using reference TRBV2 and TRBJ2-7 for the parts outside the CDR3, the full variable domain is EPEVTQTPSHQVTQMGQEVILRCVPISNHLYFYWYRQILGQKVEFLVSFYNNEISEKSEIFDDQFSVERPDGSNFTLKIRSTKLEDSAMYFCASRGGVYEQYFGPGTRLTVT.

This clone occurred a few times. The CDR3 sequence: CASSLAGGNDQPQHF. The CDR3 region has the DNA TGTGCCAGCAGCTTAGCTGGAGGGAATGATCAGCCCCAGCATTTT. This chain joins TRBV7-9 and TRBJ1-5; no definite D call. The germline V gene has CDR1 SEHNR and CDR2 FQNEAQ (reference sequence). Trimming stripped 0 bases from V and 5 bases from J, with 11 bases between. The CDR3 is 15 amino acids.

The rearrangement uses TRBV6-2 or TRBV6-3 and TRBJ1-2; the match to TRBD1 covers 9 bases. V lost 6 bases, J lost 4 bases, and 3 bases stayed unmatched. The CDR3 length is 13 residues. Germline V CDR1 and CDR2: MNHEY, SVGEGT. CDR3 in amino acids: CASSNRGPYGYTF. CDR3 bases: TGTGCCAGCAGCAACAGGGGGCCCTATGGCTACACCTTC.

This clone is categorized as large. The J gene is TRBJ2-7, the V gene TRBV10-3; 8 bases are shared with TRBD1. The germline CDR1 and CDR2 sequences are ENHRY and SYGVKD. V was clipped by 6 bases and J by 3 bases; unmatched bases: 13. This CDR3 is built from 16 residues. The CDR3 region has the DNA TGTGCCATCAGATCCGGGACAGGACGAATAAACTACGAGCAGTACTTC. Protein sequence: CAIRSGTGRINYEQYF.

Only a few counts were recorded for this clone. The rearrangement links TRBV2 to TRBJ2-1, with D unresolved. The CDR3 covers 14 residues. Between the trimmed V and J ends, which lost 3 bases and 6 bases, there was a span of 12 bases. The germline V gene encodes CDR1 SNHLY and CDR2 FYNNEI. The CDR3 region has the DNA TGTGCCAGCAGTGAGGAGACTGCGGTCAATGAGCAGTTCTTC. It translates to CASSEETAVNEQFF.

This clone is large by share. The V and J genes are TRBV6-5 and TRBJ2-2, with 13 bases fitting TRBD2. The CDR3 is 15 residues long. V was clipped by 4 bases and J by 13 bases; unmatched bases: 9. Per germline, CDR1 MNHEY and CDR2 SVGAGI. The DNA of the CDR3 is TGTGCCAGCAGTTTCGGGACTAGCGGGACCCGGGGGCTGTTTTTT. Translation gives CASSFGTSGTRGLFF.

The sample holds one count of this clone. The chain is built from TRBV5-6 and TRBJ2-5; unclear D gene. The CDR3 runs to 12 residues. Trimming took 1 base from V and 7 from J, leaving 8 bases between them. CDR1 and CDR2 (germline): SGHDT, YYEEEE. CDR3 sequence: CASSLKAGTQYF. CDR3 bases: TGTGCCAGCAGCTTGAAGGCCGGGACCCAGTACTTC. Supplemented by reference TRBV5-6 and TRBJ2-5, the full variable domain reads DAGVTQSPTHLIKTRGQQVTLRCSPKSGHDTVSWYQQALGQGPQFIFQYYEEEERQRGNFPDRFSGHQFPNYSSELNVNALLLGDSALYLCASSLKAGTQYFGPGTRLLVL.

The genes are TRBV29-1 and TRBJ1-1, with TRBD1 matching over 8 bases. The CDR3 has 13 residues. The germline gives CDR1 SQVTM, CDR2 ANQGSEA. V gave up 7 bases and J gave up 0 bases; unmatched junction bases: 4. CDR3 in DNA: TGCAGCGCTCGGACAGGGTTGAACACTGAAGCTTTCTTT. Protein: CSARTGLNTEAFF.

This chain connects TRBV5-1 to TRBJ2-7, with a weak D call TRBD2 (5 bases). V was cut by 3 bases and J by 0 bases, with 16 bases left in between. CDR1 SGHRS and CDR2 YFSETQ come from the germline V gene. This CDR3 region has 16 residues. This chain's CDR3 is CASSSSPWGDSYEQYF. The CDR3 bases are TGCGCCAGCAGCTCTTCCCCGTGGGGAGACTCCTACGAGCAGTACTTC.

This clone is a singleton in its sample. The chain links TRBV11-3 to TRBJ1-6, with TRBD1 as a possible D gene (5 bases). Germline CDR1 reads SGHNT; CDR2 reads YENEEA. This CDR3 is built from 17 residues. The germline V and J ends were trimmed by 4 bases and 7 bases, with 20 bases remaining between them. The CDR3 nucleotides read TGTGCCAGCAGCTACCGATACGCGCCGGGACGAAATTCACCCCTCCACTTT. It specifies CASSYRYAPGRNSPLHF. The variable domain in full, with the rest retrieved from reference TRBV11-3 and TRBJ1-6, is EAGVVQSPRYKIIEKKQPVAFWCNPISGHNTLYWYLQNLGQGPELLIRYENEEAVDDSQLPKDRFSAERLKGVDSTLKIQPAELGDSAVYLCASSYRYAPGRNSPLHFGNGTRLTVT.

This chain links TRBV7-9 with TRBJ1-1; no reliable D call. CDR1 and CDR2 (germline): SEHNR, FQNEAQ (reference sequence). The CDR3 has 12 residues. V was trimmed by 5 bases and J by 4 bases, leaving 8 bases between them. The CDR3 region has the DNA TGTGCCAGCAGCCCTTTTGGCACTGAAGCTTTCTTT. Its translation is CASSPFGTEAFF.